These 27 T cell receptor beta chains originate from one sample sequenced in a study of T cell responses to AZD1222 COVID-19 vaccine. Here immunoSEQ multiplex PCR was the method, and the copy in TCRdb shows in-frame clones only, minus some. The table lists approximately 110,000 clones, about nine tenths of them singletons. Sequencing was performed on peripheral blood, taken on day 0 of AZD1222 vaccination. Every receptor here comes from an adult in good health.

V gene TRBV28 combines with J gene TRBJ2-3, with 11 bases that match TRBD2. Losses at the gene ends were 2 bases for V and 7 bases for J; bases not matched to a gene: 5. Germline-derived CDR1 and CDR2 are MDHEN and SYDVKM. This CDR3 comprises 15 residues. The DNA for the CDR3 is TGTGCCAGCAGTTTACCTGGGACTAGCGGATATACGCAGTATTTT. Its translation is CASSLPGTSGYTQYF.

The chain employs TRBV5-1 and TRBJ2-3, with 10 bases identical to TRBD2. Germline V gene data show CDR1 as SGHRS and CDR2 as YFSETQ. This CDR3 comprises 13 residues. V lost 7 bases to trimming and J lost 4 bases; unmatched junction nucleotides: 3. CDR3 protein: CASERGGSDTQYF. Here the CDR3 DNA reads TGCGCCAGCGAGCGGGGGGGCTCAGATACGCAGTATTTT.

The chain employs TRBV24-1 and TRBJ2-1; 16 bases are shared with TRBD2. The CDR3 contains 16 residues. V shed 10 bases, J shed 3 bases, and the junction held 5 bases outside the gene matches. CDR1 is KGHDR, CDR2 SFDVKD, per germline. The DNA for the CDR3 is TGTGCCACTGCCGGGACTAGCGGGGGGGTCTACAATGAGCAGTTCTTC. It specifies CATAGTSGGVYNEQFF.

The chain joins TRBV6-5 to TRBJ2-4; 7 positions agree with TRBD1. CDR1 is MNHEY, CDR2 SVGAGI, per germline. The junction had 5 bases not matched to a gene; V was cut back by 6 bases and J by 6 bases. The CDR3 covers 13 residues. CDR3 bases: TGTGCCAGCAGCAAGACAGGGACAAACATTCAGTACTTC. Translating it yields CASSKTGTNIQYF.

The chain is built from TRBV6-1 and TRBJ2-1, with 12 bases matching TRBD2. The CDR3 runs to 15 residues. Germline assignment: CDR1 MNHNS and CDR2 SASEGT. Trimming at V came to 1 base and at J to 6 bases, leaving 1 base not matched to a gene. The CDR3 loop reads CASSEELAGGNEQFF. CDR3 sequence (DNA): TGTGCCAGCAGTGAAGAACTAGCGGGGGGCAATGAGCAGTTCTTC.

The chain links TRBV2 to TRBJ1-3; a possible D gene is TRBD1 (5 bases). CDR3 length equals 14 residues. Germline V gives CDR1 SNHLY, CDR2 FYNNEI. V was cut by 6 bases and J by 2 bases, with 11 bases left in between. CDR3 sequence: CASRQAGAGNTIYF. In DNA, the CDR3 is TGTGCCAGCAGACAGGCGGGGGCTGGAAACACCATATATTTT.

V usage is TRBV12-3 or TRBV12-4 and J usage is TRBJ2-7, with D unclear. Trimming shortened V by 9 bases and J by 2 bases, and 8 bases separated the two germline ends. The CDR3 covers 11 residues. The CDR3 DNA follows: TGTGCCAGTCCAAAAACCTACGAGCAGTACTTC. Translating gives CASPKTYEQYF.

This clone was seen more than once but under ten times. The gene calls are TRBV18 and TRBJ1-1, with a weak D call TRBD1 (5 bases). Trimming removed 4 bases from V and 7 bases from J, with 10 bases in between. CDR3 size: 12 residues. Germline assignment: CDR1 KGHSH and CDR2 LQKENI. As DNA, the CDR3 is TGTGCCAGCTCACTCGACGGGGGTGAAGCTTTCTTT. This sequence encodes CASSLDGGEAFF.

This chain joins TRBV13 and TRBJ2-5, with D uncertain. The CDR3 consists of 14 residues. V lost 3 bases and J lost 5, with 13 bases in between. Germline V gives CDR1 PRHDT, CDR2 FYEKMQ (reference sequence). For the CDR3, the DNA is TGTGCCAGCAGCTTGGGCGGACGCGGTGAGACCCAGTACTTC. It translates to CASSLGGRGETQYF.

The chain carries TRBV6-6 and TRBJ1-5; TRBD1 agrees at 9 bases. CDR1 and CDR2 from the germline V gene are MNHNY and SVGAGI (reference sequence). CDR3 length equals 15 residues. The junction had 8 bases not matched to a gene; V was cut back by 6 bases and J by 5 bases. CDR3 protein: CASRTGTGRDQPQHF. CDR3 coding DNA: TGTGCCAGCAGAACCGGGACAGGGCGAGATCAGCCCCAGCATTTT.

The chain employs TRBV7-2 and TRBJ2-3; unclear D gene. The ends were cut back, 1 base at V and 2 bases at J, with 10 bases in the middle. The CDR3 length is 15 residues. Germline V gene data show CDR1 as SGHTA and CDR2 as FQGNSA. This chain's CDR3 is CASSLGGSHTDTQYF. CDR3 in DNA: TGTGCCAGCAGCTTAGGGGGTAGCCACACAGATACGCAGTATTTT.

The genes are TRBV2 and TRBJ1-5; D remains ambiguous. Per germline, CDR1 SNHLY and CDR2 FYNNEI. CDR3 length: 11 amino acids. Trimming pared 6 bases from V and 9 bases from J, leaving 9 bases between. The CDR3 region is CASREEGPQHF. The CDR3 DNA follows: TGTGCCAGCAGGGAGGAAGGGCCCCAGCATTTT.

V usage is TRBV29-1 and J usage is TRBJ1-5; D gene unclear. Germline-derived CDR1 and CDR2 are SQVTM and ANQGSEA. The CDR3 covers 12 residues. V was clipped by 6 bases and J by 4 bases, with 10 bases between them. CDR3 sequence reads: CSVAGSNQPQHF. For the CDR3, the DNA is TGCAGCGTGGCGGGGTCTAATCAGCCCCAGCATTTT.

The chain has TRBV5-1 and TRBJ1-3; 7 bases agree with TRBD1. Germline lookup yields CDR1 SGHRS and CDR2 YFSETQ. V lost 4 bases and J lost 0; bases outside the gene matches: 7. The CDR3 covers 16 residues. Here the CDR3 DNA reads TGCGCCAGCAGCCCACAGGGGCCTCTCTCTGGAAACACCATATATTTT. It yields the protein CASSPQGPLSGNTIYF.

This clone has a handful of counts. The chain has TRBV19 and TRBJ1-5; D not resolved. Trimming removed 6 bases at V and 0 bases at J, with 6 bases between. The CDR3 extends over 13 amino acids. Looked up from germline, CDR1 is LNHDA and CDR2 is SQIVND (reference sequence). The CDR3 DNA is TGTGCCAGTAGCAGAGCTAGCAATCAGCCCCAGCATTTT. Translating it yields CASSRASNQPQHF.

This clone was detected a few times. The chain uses TRBV7-9 and TRBJ2-7, with TRBD1 matching over 8 bases. Germline lookup yields CDR1 SEHNR and CDR2 FQNEAQ (reference sequence). The V segment lost 3 bases and the J segment 4 bases; nucleotides outside the gene matches: 8. The CDR3 is 15 amino acids. CDR3 loop: CASSFSETGDYEQYF. CDR3 DNA: TGTGCCAGCAGCTTCTCGGAGACAGGGGATTACGAGCAGTACTTC.

J is TRBJ1-5 and V is TRBV6-2 or TRBV6-3; 9 bases line up with TRBD1. The CDR3 covers 18 residues. Germline V gene sequence: CDR1 MNHEY, CDR2 SVGEGT. The V gene end was trimmed by 2 bases and the J gene end by 3 bases; junction bases not matched to a gene: 11. The CDR3 region has the DNA TGTGCCAGCAGTTACAATGGGACAGGGAGGTCGAACAATCAGCCCCAGCATTTT. Translation gives CASSYNGTGRSNNQPQHF.

CDR3 coding DNA: TGTGCCAGCAGCTTAAAGCACTCTGGGGCCAACGTCCTGACTTTC. Its protein is CASSLKHSGANVLTF. V usage is TRBV7-9 and J usage is TRBJ2-6; the D is unclear. V was clipped by 2 bases and J by 0 bases, with 5 bases between them. Germline lookup yields CDR1 SEHNR and CDR2 FQNEAQ (reference sequence). This CDR3 is built from 15 residues.

The chain is built from TRBV3-1 (or the pseudogene TRBV3-2) and TRBJ2-1; weak D call: TRBD2 (6 bases). The ends were cut back, 4 bases at V and 6 bases at J, with 10 bases in the middle. The CDR3 spans 13 residues. CDR1 is LGHDT, CDR2 YNNKEL, per germline (reference sequence). This CDR3 reads CASSPTRGNEQFF. The CDR3 coding sequence is TGTGCCAGCAGCCCGACTAGGGGCAATGAGCAGTTCTTC.

This clone showed up just a few times. V gene TRBV21-1 combines with J gene TRBJ1-2; whether TRBD1, the table's D call, matches the DNA was not checked. TRBV21-1 is annotated as a pseudogene. This CDR3 is 12 amino acids long. CDR3 nucleotides: TGTGCCAGCACCGGGACAGACTATGGCTACACCTTC. Translated, it gives CASTGTDYGYTF.

V usage is TRBV11-2 and J usage is TRBJ2-7; D is undetermined. This CDR3 has 14 amino acids. Looked up from germline, CDR1 is SGHAT and CDR2 is FQNNGV. The V end lost 5 bases, the J end lost 0 bases, and 11 bases lay between the germline ends. CDR3 DNA: TGTGCCAGCAGCCTGGACGGCTTCTCCTACGAGCAGTACTTC. This codes for CASSLDGFSYEQYF.

The CDR3 region is CASSFLITDTQYF. As DNA, the CDR3 is TGTGCCAGCAGTTTTTTAATCACAGATACGCAGTATTTT. V usage is TRBV27 and J usage is TRBJ2-3, with D uncertain. The CDR3 length is 13 residues. The V gene lost 3 bases and the J gene lost 2 bases, with 6 bases spanning the gap. The germline CDR1 and CDR2 sequences are MNHEY and SMNVEV (reference sequence).

This clone was observed a handful of times. The V gene is TRBV6-1, the J gene TRBJ2-1, with 7 bases that match TRBD2. V was pared by 3 bases and J by 0 bases, with 2 bases of the junction left unmatched. The CDR3 spans 15 residues. Per germline, CDR1 MNHNS and CDR2 SASEGT. The CDR3 DNA reads TGTGCCAGCAGTGAGGGGGGGGGCTCCTACAATGAGCAGTTCTTC. This translates into CASSEGGGSYNEQFF.

The J gene is TRBJ1-1, the V gene TRBV6-2 or TRBV6-3; a possible D gene is TRBD1 (5 bases). Germline CDR1 reads MNHEY; CDR2 reads SVGEGT. The CDR3 loop spans 15 amino acids. V lost 5 bases and J lost 7, with 20 bases in between. The CDR3 is CASSTVPSGTGEAFF. The DNA for the CDR3 is TGTGCCAGCAGTACTGTACCTTCCGGGACGGGTGAAGCTTTCTTT.

The chain's CDR3 is CASSQGYRGRETQYF. CDR3 coding DNA: TGTGCCAGCAGCCAAGGGTATAGAGGGAGGGAGACCCAGTACTTC. This sequence joins TRBV3-1 (or the pseudogene TRBV3-2) and TRBJ2-5, with TRBD2 as a possible D gene (6 bases). This CDR3 contains 15 residues. V was shortened by 1 base and J by 5 bases, with 14 bases between the two germline ends. Germline V gene sequence: CDR1 LGHDT, CDR2 YNNKEL (reference sequence).

In its sample, this clone was seen once. V and J are TRBV30 and TRBJ2-7; 13 bases are a match to TRBD2. The CDR3 sequence is 13 residues long. Germline V gene sequence: CDR1 GTSNPN, CDR2 SVGIG (reference sequence). With V trimmed by 5 bases and J by 2 bases, 0 bases remained unmatched. This CDR3 is CAWGLAGAYEQYF. DNA of the CDR3: TGTGCCTGGGGACTAGCGGGGGCCTACGAGCAGTACTTC. The whole variable domain, filled in from reference TRBV30 and TRBJ2-7, reads SQTIHQWPATLVQPVGSPLSLECTVEGTSNPNLYWYRQAAGRGLQLLFYSVGIGQISSEVPQNLSASRPQDRQFILSSKKLLLSDSGFYLCAWGLAGAYEQYFGPGTRLTVT.

This clone occurred once. The rearrangement joins TRBV10-2 to TRBJ2-2; D may correspond to TRBD1 or TRBD2 (5 bases each). Germline CDR1 reads WSHSY; CDR2 reads SAAADI. This CDR3 spans 18 amino acids. V was pared by 6 bases and J by 3 bases, with 23 bases between. The CDR3 spells CASRDKRSVSIYTGELFF. The CDR3 DNA reads as TGCGCCAGCAGGGACAAACGTAGCGTCTCTATCTACACCGGGGAGCTGTTTTTT.